These 13 T cell receptor beta chains originate from one sample sequenced in a study of CD8 T cells in ankylosing spondylitis. One entry per CDR3 protein, called by TCRdb with MiXCR from the 5' RACE reads. Counted here are 150,000 or so distinct CDR3 sequences, 9.5% to 10% occurring once; the ten biggest clones make up roughly 16%. Sequenced: blood, either unsorted or a sorted T cell fraction (not recorded which). The receptors derive from a female donor with ankylosing spondylitis or in good health (not recorded which).

This rearrangement joins TRBV4-3 to TRBJ2-6, with 7 bases matching TRBD1. The V gene's germline CDR1 is LGHNA and CDR2 YSLEER. V lost 0 bases to trimming and J lost 0 bases; unmatched junction nucleotides: 5. The length of the CDR3 is 18 residues. In DNA, the CDR3 is TGCGCCAGCAGCCAAGACCGGGACAGTCACTCTGGGGCCAACGTCCTGACTTTC. Protein: CASSQDRDSHSGANVLTF.

This clonotype was observed a handful of times. V gene TRBV3-1 combines with J gene TRBJ2-5; perhaps TRBD1 as D (5 bases). The germline CDR1 and CDR2 sequences are LGHDT and YNNKEL (reference sequence). Trimming took 3 bases from V and 1 from J, leaving 12 bases between them. There are 15 residues in the CDR3. This CDR3 is CASSHVDRAQETQYF. In DNA, the CDR3 is TGTGCCAGCAGCCATGTAGACAGAGCCCAAGAGACCCAGTACTTC.

This clonotype turned up a few times. The chain recombines TRBV11-2 with TRBJ1-5; D remains ambiguous. CDR3 length: 13 residues. CDR1 and CDR2 (germline): SGHAT, FQNNGV. The V end lost 11 bases, the J end lost 0 bases, and 11 bases lay between the germline ends. The CDR3 is CASQRGSNQPQHF. The DNA of the CDR3 is TGTGCCTCCCAACGGGGTAGCAATCAGCCCCAGCATTTT.

This clonotype was observed at least ten times. The chain couples TRBV20-1 to TRBJ2-1; D perhaps matches TRBD2 (5 bases). Per germline, CDR1 DFQATT and CDR2 SNEGSKA (reference sequence). The CDR3 has 16 residues. V dropped 3 bases and J dropped 4 bases, with 19 bases sitting between them. The CDR3 loop reads CSASFVEGVPYNEQFF. The DNA of the CDR3 is TGCAGTGCTAGCTTCGTTGAGGGAGTACCGTACAATGAGCAGTTCTTC.

The chain uses TRBV4-3 and TRBJ2-1, with D perhaps matching TRBD1 or TRBD2 (6 bases each). CDR1 is LGHNA, CDR2 YSLEER, per germline. There are 15 residues in the CDR3. With 4 bases removed from V and 1 base from J, the gap between germline ends came to 11 bases. The CDR3: CASSRGAVSYNEQFF. CDR3 DNA: TGCGCCAGCAGCCGGGGGGCGGTTTCCTACAATGAGCAGTTCTTC.

The chain has TRBV2 and TRBJ1-5; D may be TRBD1 (5 bases). Germline V gene lookup returns CDR1 SNHLY and CDR2 FYNNEI. The CDR3 has 14 amino acids. V was shortened by 4 bases and J by 7 bases, with 14 bases between the two germline ends. The CDR3 spells CASSGLRELQPQHF. The CDR3 DNA is TGTGCCAGCAGTGGCCTCAGGGAGCTCCAGCCCCAGCATTTT.

The rearrangement links TRBV2 to TRBJ1-2; 10 nucleotides align to TRBD1. CDR3 size: 14 residues. The V gene end was trimmed by 8 bases and the J gene end by 3 bases; junction bases not matched to a gene: 6. From germline, CDR1 is SNHLY and CDR2 FYNNEI. CDR3 DNA sequence: TGTGCCAGCCTGACAGGGGGCTTTGACTATGGCTACACCTTC. This sequence encodes CASLTGGFDYGYTF.

This clonotype occurred a few times. The J gene is TRBJ1-1, the V gene TRBV27; D is possibly TRBD1 (6 bases). This CDR3 region has 13 residues. CDR1 is MNHEY, CDR2 SMNVEV, per germline (reference sequence). Deletions cut 5 bases from V and 3 bases from J, with 10 bases between. The CDR3 spells CASSVRTDTEAFF. Here the CDR3 DNA reads TGTGCCAGCAGTGTCCGGACAGACACTGAAGCTTTCTTT.

This clonotype was detected ten times or more. The chain is built from TRBV29-1 and TRBJ2-1; possibly TRBD2 for D (5 bases). The CDR3 loop spans 12 amino acids. Deletions cut 6 bases from V and 1 base from J, with 7 bases between. Germline V lookup: CDR1 SQVTM, CDR2 ANQGSEA. The CDR3 loop reads CSVSGSYNEQFF. DNA for the CDR3: TGCAGCGTCTCGGGATCCTACAATGAGCAGTTCTTC.

Only a few counts were recorded for this clonotype. The rearrangement joins TRBV6-1 to TRBJ2-3; D call uncertain. Germline loops: CDR1 MNHNS, CDR2 SASEGT. Trimming pared 5 bases from V and 2 bases from J, leaving 14 bases between. This CDR3 has 15 amino acids. CDR3 nucleotides: TGTGCCAGCAGTAGCTGGGCCTACCTCACAGATACGCAGTATTTT. It translates to CASSSWAYLTDTQYF.

As to this clonotype: The CDR3 carries no conserved terminal phenylalanine or tryptophan, so it likely arises from a read error. The J gene is TRBJ2-3, the V gene TRBV7-8, with 15 bases fitting TRBD2. The trim removed 5 bases at V and 6 bases at J, leaving 6 bases unmatched. Germline V gene lookup returns CDR1 SGHVS and CDR2 FQNEAQ. The CDR3 loop spans 16 amino acids. The CDR3 loop reads CASSTGTSGRRDTQYL. CDR3 nucleotide sequence: TGTGCCAGCAGCACCGGGACTAGCGGGAGGCGGGATACGCAGTATTTA.

This rearrangement joins TRBV2 to TRBJ1-1, with 7 bases fitting TRBD1. V gave up 6 bases and J gave up 5 bases; unmatched junction bases: 15. The germline gives CDR1 SNHLY, CDR2 FYNNEI. This CDR3 is 16 amino acids long. DNA of the CDR3: TGTGCCAGCAGGGCGGCTAAGGGGACGGGACAGACTGAAGCTTTCTTT. Translated: CASRAAKGTGQTEAFF.

The chain joins TRBV30 to TRBJ1-4; D not certain. Trimming took 5 bases from V and 8 from J, leaving 15 bases between them. The CDR3 loop spans 13 amino acids. In germline, CDR1 is GTSNPN, CDR2 SVGIG (reference sequence). This CDR3 reads CAWGLPLGEKLFF. CDR3 DNA sequence: TGTGCCTGGGGACTCCCGTTGGGGGAAAAACTGTTTTTT.